A single sample is the source of the 22 T cell receptor beta chains below, sequenced in a study of T cells after yellow fever vaccination (dated by TCRdb to the late 2010s). Reading the label with the study, this specimen's treatment or condition is: live attenuated yellow fever vaccine strain. Libraries came from 5' RACE. The sample was run on an Illumina HiSeq 2500. Clones were called with MiXCR by TCRdb after fastp trimmed the public reads at Q25, and only in-frame beta chains were retained. Rows with a matching CDR3 protein are joined into one entry that keeps the most common DNA and genes. The sample contains under 600,000 distinct CDR3 sequences, 21% of them found a single time. About 17% of the sample belongs to the ten largest clones. The input for sequencing was PBMCs, taken roughly 20 days after the first yellow fever vaccination. Receptors originate from a man aged 18 to 30 who received the YFV17D yellow fever vaccine.

In its sample, this clonotype was seen a few times. CDR3 region: CASSYSPGRADTQYF. In nucleotides, the CDR3 is TGTGCCAGCAGTTACTCGCCGGGACGAGCAGATACGCAGTATTTT. The V gene is TRBV6-5, the J gene TRBJ2-3; tentatively, D is TRBD1 or TRBD2 (5 bases each). V dropped 0 bases and J dropped 4 bases, with 11 bases sitting between them. CDR1 MNHEY and CDR2 SVGAGI come from the germline V gene. The CDR3 length is 15 residues.

This clonotype has a handful of counts. This chain uses TRBV6-5 with TRBJ2-3; 8 bases map to TRBD2. The V and J ends lost 0 bases and 4 bases, in that order; junction bases with no gene match: 6. CDR3 length equals 16 residues. Germline V CDR1 and CDR2: MNHEY, SVGAGI. As DNA, the CDR3 is TGTGCCAGCAGTTACTCGGCTAGCGGGTTGTCAGATACGCAGTATTTT. This gives the protein CASSYSASGLSDTQYF.

The chain uses TRBV3-1 and TRBJ2-2; perhaps D is TRBD1 or TRBD2 (5 bases each). Germline assignment: CDR1 LGHDT and CDR2 YNNKEL (reference sequence). The length of the CDR3 is 15 residues. The V end lost 4 bases, the J end lost 6 bases, and 15 bases lay between the germline ends. This chain's CDR3 is CASSRGIGWPGELFF. DNA of the CDR3: TGTGCCAGCAGCCGGGGGATTGGGTGGCCCGGGGAGCTGTTTTTT.

This clonotype was observed a handful of times. CDR3: CASSQDMRIEVANYGYTF. CDR3 sequence (DNA): TGCGCCAGCAGCCAAGATATGCGGATTGAGGTAGCTAACTATGGCTACACCTTC. The chain employs TRBV4-3 and TRBJ1-2; no clear D gene. Germline V gene sequence: CDR1 LGHNA, CDR2 YSLEER. V lost 0 bases and J 0 bases, leaving 17 bases between the germline ends. This CDR3 is built from 18 residues.

The chain employs TRBV7-9 and TRBJ1-1; possible D gene TRBD1, 5 bases. The CDR3 is 15 amino acids. V dropped 7 bases and J dropped 0 bases, with 15 bases sitting between them. From germline, CDR1 is SEHNR and CDR2 FQNEAQ (reference sequence). CDR3 protein: CASTPWGSMNTEAFF. In nucleotides, the CDR3 is TGTGCCAGCACCCCTTGGGGCAGCATGAACACTGAAGCTTTCTTT.

The V call is TRBV7-9, the J call TRBJ1-5, with a tentative D call TRBD1 (6 bases). V was pared by 3 bases and J by 4 bases, with 10 bases between. Germline V gene lookup returns CDR1 SEHNR and CDR2 FQNEAQ (reference sequence). This CDR3 region has 14 residues. Here the CDR3 DNA reads TGTGCCAGCAGCTTGGGTAGGGGGAATCAGCCCCAGCATTTT. Its translation: CASSLGRGNQPQHF.

The chain recombines TRBV7-8 with TRBJ1-6; D gene ambiguous. From germline, CDR1 is SGHVS and CDR2 FQNEAQ. The CDR3 consists of 17 residues. V was shortened by 1 base and J by 14 bases, with 24 bases between the two germline ends. CDR3 amino acids: CASSLEVRAGDDRTLHF. The DNA of the CDR3 is TGTGCCAGCAGCTTAGAGGTTAGGGCGGGCGATGATCGGACCCTCCACTTT. The whole variable domain, remainder taken from reference TRBV7-8 and TRBJ1-6, is GAGVSQSPRYKVAKRGQDVALRCDPISGHVSLFWYQQALGQGPEFLTYFQNEAQLDKSGLPSDRFFAERPEGSVSTLKIQRTQQEDSAVYLCASSLEVRAGDDRTLHFGNGTRLTVT.

In this sample, this clonotype turned up a few times. Here the CDR3 DNA reads TGTGCCAGCACCCTCGGGGGTTCGGGCGCAGATACGCAGTATTTT. Translated, it gives CASTLGGSGADTQYF. The chain joins TRBV7-8 to TRBJ2-3; TRBD2 might be the D (6 bases). The CDR3 has 15 residues. Germline V lookup: CDR1 SGHVS, CDR2 FQNEAQ. Trimming left V 7 bases short and J 4 bases short, with 18 bases between.

J is TRBJ2-1 and V is TRBV9; D call uncertain. Germline lookup yields CDR1 SGDLS and CDR2 YYNGEE. Trimming cost V 0 bases and J 4 bases, with 5 bases left between them. This CDR3 spans 13 amino acids. CDR3 protein: CASSVGVYNEQFF. As DNA, the CDR3 is TGTGCCAGCAGCGTAGGGGTGTACAATGAGCAGTTCTTC.

This clonotype was seen a few times. V gene TRBV7-9 combines with J gene TRBJ2-1; possible D gene TRBD2, 6 bases. Germline-derived CDR1 and CDR2 are SEHNR and FQNEAQ (reference sequence). V was pared by 2 bases and J by 7 bases, with 12 bases between. The CDR3 spans 14 residues. This CDR3 is CASSLWGTENEQFF. As DNA, the CDR3 is TGTGCCAGCAGCTTATGGGGGACTGAAAATGAGCAGTTCTTC.

J is TRBJ1-1 and V is TRBV5-1, with TRBD1 matching 7 bases. Germline CDR1 SGHRS, CDR2 YFSETQ. The CDR3 consists of 15 residues. V lost 4 bases and J lost 1; bases outside the gene matches: 7. The CDR3 spells CASSGGQHGNTEAFF. The CDR3 coding sequence is TGCGCCAGCAGCGGGGGACAGCACGGGAACACTGAAGCTTTCTTT.

The chain carries TRBV5-1 and TRBJ2-7, with 11 bases fitting TRBD2. V shed 0 bases, J shed 2 bases, and the junction held 7 bases outside the gene matches. CDR3 length: 17 residues. Per the germline V gene, CDR1 is SGHRS and CDR2 is YFSETQ. The CDR3 DNA is TGCGCCAGCAGCTTGGCGACTAGCGGGGTGGCAGCCTACGAGCAGTACTTC. This gives the protein CASSLATSGVAAYEQYF.

This clonotype was counted a few times. The CDR3 DNA reads TGTGCTAGTGGTTTGGCAACTCTAACACAGTACTTC. Translated: CASGLATLTQYF. The rearrangement uses TRBV12-5 and TRBJ2-7; no firm D call. From germline, CDR1 is LGHNT and CDR2 FRNRAP. Trimming stripped 1 base from V and 10 bases from J, with 11 bases between. This CDR3 spans 12 amino acids.

The chain employs TRBV28 and TRBJ2-7; 8 nucleotides match TRBD2. CDR3 length: 16 amino acids. Germline V gene sequence: CDR1 MDHEN, CDR2 SYDVKM. After removal of 3 bases from V and 6 bases from J, the junction contained 13 bases not matched to a gene. The CDR3 loop reads CASSFRSGVGLGEQYV. CDR3 nucleotide sequence: TGTGCCAGCAGTTTCCGTAGCGGGGTTGGGTTGGGCGAGCAGTACGTC.

V gene TRBV2 combines with J gene TRBJ2-3; TRBD2 agrees at 9 bases. This CDR3 is built from 18 residues. Germline CDR1 reads SNHLY; CDR2 reads FYNNEI. Unmatched junction bases numbered 13, after V lost 5 bases and J lost 1 base. The CDR3 DNA reads TGTGCCAGCAGTCCCTGGCGGGGGGGAGGAGAGGGCACAGATACGCAGTATTTT. Translation: CASSPWRGGGEGTDTQYF.

V is TRBV5-8 and J is TRBJ2-7; 7 bases agree with TRBD2. J gave up 3 bases and V 2 bases, and 5 bases lay outside the gene matches. Germline CDR1 reads SGHTS; CDR2 reads YDEGEE. The CDR3 spans 14 residues. CDR3 protein: CASSFQGGGYEQYF. The DNA for the CDR3 is TGTGCCAGCAGCTTTCAGGGCGGGGGCTACGAGCAGTACTTC.

The rearrangement joins TRBV7-9 to TRBJ2-1; D is ambiguous. This CDR3 region has 13 residues. V gave up 6 bases and J gave up 8 bases, with 14 bases separating them. The V gene's germline CDR1 is SEHNR and CDR2 FQNEAQ (reference sequence). The chain's CDR3 is CASSVKVADEQFF. CDR3 in DNA: TGTGCCAGCAGTGTTAAAGTCGCCGATGAGCAGTTCTTC. Full variable domain (remainder filled in from reference TRBV7-9 and TRBJ2-1): DTGVSQNPRHKITKRGQNVTFRCDPISEHNRLYWYRQTLGQGPEFLTYFQNEAQLEKSRLLSDRFSAERPKGSFSTLEIQRTEQGDSAMYLCASSVKVADEQFFGPGTRLTVL.

The gene calls are TRBV5-6 and TRBJ1-2; 7 bases agree with TRBD1. Germline CDR1 reads SGHDT; CDR2 reads YYEEEE. The CDR3 covers 15 residues. Losses at the gene ends were 1 base for V and 4 bases for J; bases not matched to a gene: 7. CDR3 bases: TGTGCCAGCAGCTTGAAGGGGGCGCTCGGCTATGGCTACACCTTC. Its protein is CASSLKGALGYGYTF.

CDR3 residues: CASSTWDFVAKNIQYF. The DNA for the CDR3 is TGTGCCAGCAGCACCTGGGACTTTGTAGCCAAAAACATTCAGTACTTC. V gene TRBV27 combines with J gene TRBJ2-4, with a possible D match to TRBD2 (6 bases). This CDR3 has 16 residues. Germline CDR1 and CDR2: MNHEY and SMNVEV (reference sequence). V shed 6 bases and J shed 0 bases, with 15 bases lying between them.

This chain links TRBV24-1 with TRBJ2-1, with D hard to call. CDR1 and CDR2 from the germline V gene are KGHDR and SFDVKD. The CDR3 is 14 amino acids. The V gene lost 2 bases and the J gene lost 2 bases, with 6 bases spanning the gap. In DNA form, the CDR3 reads TGTGCCACCAGTGATTGGGGTACCTACAATGAGCAGTTCTTC. Protein: CATSDWGTYNEQFF.

This clonotype has just a few counts. The chain recombines TRBV20-1 with TRBJ2-7; 9 bases agree with TRBD1. Germline V gives CDR1 DFQATT, CDR2 SNEGSKA (reference sequence). This CDR3 contains 13 residues. With V trimmed by 5 bases and J by 6 bases, 8 bases remained unmatched. CDR3 sequence: CSAPRDRAREQYF. CDR3 sequence (DNA): TGCAGTGCTCCCCGGGACAGGGCTCGCGAGCAGTACTTC.

In its sample, this clonotype was seen a few times. The genes are TRBV7-2 and TRBJ1-3; D gene ambiguous. The ends were cut back, 5 bases at V and 4 bases at J, with 12 bases in the middle. This CDR3 has 14 residues. CDR1 is SGHTA and CDR2 is FQGNSA in the germline V gene. For the CDR3, the DNA is TGTGCCAGCAGCGAACTCAACCAAGGAAACACCATATATTTT. Protein sequence: CASSELNQGNTIYF.